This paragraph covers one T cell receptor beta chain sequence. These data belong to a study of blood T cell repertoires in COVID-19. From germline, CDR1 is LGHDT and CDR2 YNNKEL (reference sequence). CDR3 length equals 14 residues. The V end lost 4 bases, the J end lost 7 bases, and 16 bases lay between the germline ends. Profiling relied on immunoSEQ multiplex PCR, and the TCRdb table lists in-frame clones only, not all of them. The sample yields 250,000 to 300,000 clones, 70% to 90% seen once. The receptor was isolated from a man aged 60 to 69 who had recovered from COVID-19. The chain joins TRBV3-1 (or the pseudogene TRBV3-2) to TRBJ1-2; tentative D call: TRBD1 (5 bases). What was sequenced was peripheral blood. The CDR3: CASSPGTGRGGYTF. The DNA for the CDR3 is TGTGCCAGCAGCCCGGGGACGGGGAGGGGTGGCTACACCTTC.